The clone carrying this T cell receptor beta chain has only a few counts. The target antigen is unknown. This record belongs to a study of T-cell reconstitution after alpha-beta-depleted transplantation in children. Overall study results and limits: There were some patients whose high TCRbeta diversity at day 60 came from surviving recipient T cells and thymic progenitors. Expanded clones from the graft, numbering several hundred, reportedly supplied alpha-beta T cells about two months after transplant. By one year post-transplant, T-cell counts and diversity largely arose from T cells that were newly produced.

Using unique molecular identifiers, the investigators prepared the TCRbeta library. Using its own MiXCR run on the PCR reads, TCRdb lists one record per CDR3 protein. The sample records a few hundred thousand distinct CDR3 sequences, over 10% being singletons. Sequenced here: PBMCs, mostly from graft donor cells, sampled 360 days after TCRalphabeta/CD19-depleted stem cell transplant. This TCR came from a male patient younger than 18 who had a stem cell transplant for acute myeloid leukemia, so the T cells may come from the graft donor.

CDR3 region: CASREGDRFAEQYF. The CDR3 DNA is TGTGCCAGCAGAGAGGGGGACAGGTTCGCCGAGCAGTACTTC. This chain joins TRBV27 and TRBJ2-7; 8 positions match TRBD1. Germline values: CDR1 MNHEY, CDR2 SMNVEV (reference sequence). V was pared by 6 bases and J by 6 bases, with 10 bases of the junction left unmatched. The length of the CDR3 is 14 residues.